What follows describes a single T cell receptor (beta chain). Its specificity is unknown. This sample was included in a study of cytomegalovirus exposure and HLA in healthy donors. Study-level findings and limits: The sole available immune exposure information was CMV serostatus. Presence/absence analyses assumed roughly uniform sequencing depth across donors. A missense DCLRE1C variant was associated with V- and J-gene trimming of TCR beta chains in a later analysis, and an independent cohort replicated the association.

CDR1 MNHEY and CDR2 SVGAGI come from the germline V gene. This CDR3 comprises 13 residues. V was cut by 5 bases and J by 5 bases, with 10 bases left in between. The PCR employed 60 Vbeta primers together with 13 Jbeta primers. In the original processing: A follow-up analysis tallied tens of millions of unique TCR beta chains, approximately 10 million shared. Measured with immunoSEQ multiplex PCR; TCRdb has only the in-frame clones, and not every one. That table supplies the V and J calls and clone size; D and trimming were determined from the DNA. The data contain approximately 130,000 clones, 70% to 85% of them seen just once; the ten biggest clones take up approximately 2.6%.

This chain links TRBV6-5 with TRBJ2-1; tentative D call: TRBD2 (5 bases). The sequenced sample was PBMCs. The sequence came from a boy aged 2 to 10 in good health and CMV-seronegative. The CDR3, as DNA: TGTGCCAGCAGTCAACTAGGAGACAATGAGCAGTTCTTC. This translates into CASSQLGDNEQFF.